This entry lists 8 T cell receptor beta chains sequenced from one sample in a study of graft-versus-host responses after intestinal transplantation. The method was immunoSEQ multiplex PCR; TCRdb's version includes in-frame clones alone and lacks a portion of them. The sample yields about 80,000 clones, about 90% seen once. Sequencing was performed on PBMCs, taken 98 days after intestinal transplantation. The source of these receptors is a human patient who received an intestinal transplant, so some T cells may come from the graft donor.

This clone came up once. CDR3 region: CASSSGQGWDEAFF. The CDR3 bases are TGCGCCAGCAGCTCCGGACAGGGGTGGGATGAAGCTTTCTTT. This chain links TRBV10-1 with TRBJ1-1; 9 nucleotides line up with TRBD1. Looked up from germline, CDR1 is WNHNN and CDR2 is SYGVQD (reference sequence). V dropped 6 bases and J dropped 7; count of bases not matched to a gene: 9. This CDR3 has 14 residues.

The chain uses TRBV6-8 and TRBJ2-1, with D possibly being TRBD2 (6 bases). The germline V gene has CDR1 MNHGY and CDR2 SAAAGT. The germline V and J ends were trimmed by 2 bases and 6 bases, with 8 bases remaining between them. The CDR3 spans 13 residues. CDR3 sequence reads: CASSYGGTNEQFF. Here the CDR3 DNA reads TGTGCCAGCAGTTACGGGGGGACCAATGAGCAGTTCTTC.

This chain connects TRBV6-5 to TRBJ2-5, with D perhaps matching TRBD2 (6 bases). CDR3 size: 13 residues. The V end was cut by 5 bases, the J end by 4 bases, with 11 bases between. Germline-derived CDR1 and CDR2 are MNHEY and SVGAGI. The CDR3 DNA reads as TGTGCCAGCAGTCCCGGGAGTGCAGAGACCCAGTACTTC. This encodes CASSPGSAETQYF.

The rearrangement joins TRBV2 to TRBJ1-1, with a weak D call TRBD1 (5 bases). This CDR3 spans 14 amino acids. In germline, CDR1 is SNHLY, CDR2 FYNNEI. V was clipped by 6 bases and J by 0 bases, with 11 bases between them. The CDR3 reads CASREGRMNTEAFF. The CDR3 bases are TGTGCCAGCAGGGAGGGACGGATGAACACTGAAGCTTTCTTT.

The chain couples TRBV6-5 to TRBJ1-5, with D perhaps TRBD1 (5 bases). The CDR3 totals 15 residues. Trimming removed 4 bases from V and 4 bases from J, with 14 bases in between. Germline-derived CDR1 and CDR2 are MNHEY and SVGAGI. This chain's CDR3 is CASSWGTGRNQPQHF. CDR3 nucleotides: TGTGCCAGCAGTTGGGGCACGGGGAGGAATCAGCCCCAGCATTTT.

The chain uses TRBV28 and TRBJ2-2; D call uncertain. CDR1 and CDR2 from the germline V gene are MDHEN and SYDVKM. This CDR3 is built from 11 residues. V shed 7 bases and J shed 7 bases, with 7 bases lying between them. The CDR3, as DNA: TGTGCCAGCACCGGGCTCGGGGAGCTGTTTTTT. This sequence encodes CASTGLGELFF.

This chain uses TRBV4-2 with TRBJ2-4, with 8 bases that match TRBD2. Trimming removed 0 bases from V and 2 bases from J; junction bases left unmatched: 9. The length of the CDR3 is 18 residues. CDR1 is LGHNA, CDR2 YNFKEQ, per germline. The DNA for the CDR3 is TGTGCCAGCAGCCAAGATGGCGCGGCGGGGGGTTCCAAAAACATTCAGTACTTC. It translates to CASSQDGAAGGSKNIQYF.

This clone occurred once. The gene calls are TRBV27 and TRBJ2-7; 8 bases are shared with TRBD2. Per the germline V gene, CDR1 is MNHEY and CDR2 is SMNVEV (reference sequence). V shed 2 bases and J 2 bases; nucleotides not matched to a gene: 8. The length of the CDR3 is 16 residues. CDR3 amino acids: CASSLIGREQTYEQYF. CDR3 DNA sequence: TGTGCCAGCAGTTTAATCGGGAGGGAACAGACCTACGAGCAGTACTTC.